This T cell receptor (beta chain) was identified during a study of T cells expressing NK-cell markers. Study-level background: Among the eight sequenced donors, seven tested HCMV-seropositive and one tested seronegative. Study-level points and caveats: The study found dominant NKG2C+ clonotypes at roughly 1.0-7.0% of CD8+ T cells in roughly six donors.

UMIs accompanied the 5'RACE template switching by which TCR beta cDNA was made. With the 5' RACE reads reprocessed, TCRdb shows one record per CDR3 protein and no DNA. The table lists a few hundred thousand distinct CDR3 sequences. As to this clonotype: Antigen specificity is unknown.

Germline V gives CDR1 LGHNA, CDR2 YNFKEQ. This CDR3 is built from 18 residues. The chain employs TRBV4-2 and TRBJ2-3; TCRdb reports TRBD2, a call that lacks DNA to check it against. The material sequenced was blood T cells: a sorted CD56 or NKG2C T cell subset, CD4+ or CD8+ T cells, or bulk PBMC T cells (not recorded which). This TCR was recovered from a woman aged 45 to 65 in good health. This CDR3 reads CASSPGLAGAPSTDTQYF.